The 18 T cell receptor beta chains in this list originate from one sample, sequenced in a study of T cells in Graves' hyperthyroidism and ophthalmopathy. Researchers amplified the TCR beta CDR3 regions from RNA transcripts. The TCR CDR3 was amplified in a first-round RT-PCR using the HTBI primer set. TCRdb passed the multiplex PCR reads through MiXCR, listing each CDR3 protein once. The table has around 190,000 distinct CDR3 sequences, about a sixth seen once. The material sequenced was blood. The source is a woman aged 45-65 years with Graves' hyperthyroidism.

J is TRBJ2-1 and V is TRBV25-1; 15 bases are a match to TRBD2. Germline V gene sequence: CDR1 MGHDK, CDR2 SYGVNS. Trimming at V came to 5 bases and at J to 7 bases, leaving 15 bases not matched to a gene. The CDR3 is made up of 19 amino acids. CDR3 DNA: TGTGCCAGCAGTCTGAGTCCCAGTGGGACTAGCGGGAGGCAGAATGAGCAGTTCTTC. Translating gives CASSLSPSGTSGRQNEQFF.

The V gene is TRBV29-1, the J gene TRBJ1-2; 7 bases fit TRBD1. V was clipped by 6 bases and J by 8 bases; unmatched bases: 6. Germline loops: CDR1 SQVTM, CDR2 ANQGSEA. There are 11 residues in the CDR3. The chain's CDR3 is CSVNRGGGYTF. Here the CDR3 DNA reads TGCAGCGTGAACAGGGGCGGAGGCTACACCTTC.

This clonotype has ten or more counts. The gene calls are TRBV7-9 and TRBJ1-1; D unclear. CDR1 and CDR2 (germline): SEHNR, FQNEAQ (reference sequence). The CDR3 length is 13 residues. The ends were cut back, 3 bases at V and 5 bases at J, with 10 bases in the middle. As DNA, the CDR3 is TGTGCCAGCAGCTTGGAGGGCGGAACTGAAGCTTTCTTT. Protein sequence: CASSLEGGTEAFF.

In this sample, this clonotype turned up many times. The chain uses TRBV6-1 and TRBJ2-3; TRBD1 agrees at 8 bases. Per the germline V gene, CDR1 is MNHNS and CDR2 is SASEGT. V lost 4 bases to trimming and J lost 5 bases; unmatched junction nucleotides: 8. The CDR3 runs 15 residues. The CDR3 spells CASSVLTGAGDTQYF. The CDR3 DNA reads TGTGCCAGCAGTGTCCTGACAGGGGCTGGAGATACGCAGTATTTT.

This clonotype has more than one count but fewer than ten. Sequence at one end of the junction differs from germline and may be a read error. The chain uses TRBV18 and TRBJ2-5; D gene uncertain. This CDR3 region has 12 residues. The germline gives CDR1 KGHSH, CDR2 LQKENI. The CDR3 loop is CASSPEQETHYF. In nucleotides, the CDR3 is TGTGCCAGCTCACCAGAGCAAGAGACCCACTACTTC.

This sequence joins TRBV2 and TRBJ1-1, with 8 bases fitting TRBD1. The CDR3 totals 13 residues. Germline V CDR1 and CDR2: SNHLY, FYNNEI. V trimming: 6 bases; J trimming: 5 bases; junction bases outside the gene matches: 5. CDR3 sequence (DNA): TGTGCCAGCAGCAAAACAGGGGGGACTGAAGCTTTCTTT. This encodes CASSKTGGTEAFF.

This clonotype was recorded at least ten times. The chain carries TRBV6-5 and TRBJ2-3; D gene uncertain. The CDR3 is 14 amino acids. The V and J ends lost 0 bases and 6 bases respectively, with 10 bases between them. CDR1 is MNHEY, CDR2 SVGAGI, per germline. CDR3 residues: CASSYSFRGDTQYF. Written as DNA, the CDR3 is TGTGCCAGCAGTTACTCCTTCCGTGGGGATACGCAGTATTTT.

This clonotype was counted at least ten times. This chain connects TRBV28 to TRBJ1-5; 9 bases are shared with TRBD1. The CDR3 contains 15 residues. Germline V gene sequence: CDR1 MDHEN, CDR2 SYDVKM. V shed 3 bases, J shed 3 bases, and the junction held 3 bases outside the gene matches. CDR3 nucleotide sequence: TGTGCCAGCAGTTTCCAACAGGGGGCCAATCAGCCCCAGCATTTT. It is translated as CASSFQQGANQPQHF.

This clonotype occurred a few times. The gene calls are TRBV19 and TRBJ1-1, with D possibly TRBD1 on 6 matching bases. V lost 2 bases, J lost 3 bases, and 10 bases lay in between. CDR1 and CDR2 from the germline V gene are LNHDA and SQIVND (reference sequence). The CDR3 spans 14 residues. The CDR3 reads CASSIQGRDTEAFF. Here the CDR3 DNA reads TGTGCCAGTAGTATACAGGGGAGGGACACTGAAGCTTTCTTT.

The chain is built from TRBV29-1 and TRBJ1-2; D unresolved. The CDR3 loop spans 12 amino acids. In germline, CDR1 is SQVTM, CDR2 ANQGSEA. Between the trimmed V and J ends, which lost 3 bases and 1 base, there was a span of 6 bases. DNA for the CDR3: TGCAGCGTTGATAACAGTAACTATGGCTACACCTTC. Translated, it gives CSVDNSNYGYTF.

There are many counts of this clonotype. The chain couples TRBV4-2 to TRBJ2-3; 9 bases are shared with TRBD2. Germline CDR1 reads LGHNA; CDR2 reads YNFKEQ. The CDR3 consists of 17 residues. V lost 4 bases and J lost 6; bases outside the gene matches: 14. CDR3 sequence reads: CASSPERLAEGRDTQYF. The CDR3 region has the DNA TGTGCCAGCAGCCCCGAGAGACTAGCGGAGGGTAGGGATACGCAGTATTTT.

Notes on this clonotype: A much larger clone differs by one base, so this may be a read error. The V gene is TRBV5-4, the J gene TRBJ2-2; the match to TRBD1 covers 9 bases. The germline V gene encodes CDR1 SGHNT and CDR2 YYREEE (reference sequence). The CDR3 length is 15 residues. This CDR3 reads CASSSGQGITGELLF. DNA of the CDR3: TGTGCCAGCAGTTCGGGACAGGGTATAACCGGGGAGCTGCTTTTT.

This chain uses TRBV12-3 or TRBV12-4 with TRBJ1-1; possible D gene TRBD1, 5 bases. V gave up 6 bases and J gave up 1 base, with 18 bases separating them. The CDR3 loop spans 16 amino acids. The CDR3 DNA sequence: TGTGCCAGCAGCCGCGTTGGGACGGAAGCGAACACTGAAGCTTTCTTT. It yields the protein CASSRVGTEANTEAFF.

This chain uses TRBV7-2 with TRBJ2-3, with 10 bases that match TRBD1. CDR1 and CDR2 from the germline V gene are SGHTA and FQGNSA. J lost 1 base, V lost 3 bases, and 10 bases had no gene match. CDR3 length: 18 residues. This CDR3 reads CASSLVTGGAGGTDTQYF. CDR3 nucleotide sequence: TGTGCCAGCAGCTTGGTGACAGGGGGCGCCGGTGGCACAGATACGCAGTATTTT.

The V call is TRBV5-1, the J call TRBJ2-5; D is ambiguous. Trimming left V 4 bases short and J 8 bases short, with 15 bases between. Germline CDR1 reads SGHRS; CDR2 reads YFSETQ. This CDR3 contains 13 residues. The CDR3 sequence: CASSLTSTSTQYF. In nucleotides, the CDR3 is TGCGCCAGCAGCCTGACCTCGACGAGTACCCAGTACTTC.

The CDR3 DNA reads as TGTGCCAGCAGCCCAGGGTTTGGTGGATATGGCTACACCTTC. Its protein is CASSPGFGGYGYTF. This chain uses TRBV4-2 with TRBJ1-2; possible D gene TRBD1, 5 bases. The germline gives CDR1 LGHNA, CDR2 YNFKEQ. This CDR3 has 14 residues. V was shortened by 4 bases and J by 5 bases, with 14 bases between the two germline ends.

This clonotype was recorded at least ten times. The chain couples TRBV28 to TRBJ2-1, with D unclear. The CDR3 extends over 15 amino acids. V lost 5 bases and J 0 bases, leaving 11 bases between the germline ends. Per the germline V gene, CDR1 is MDHEN and CDR2 is SYDVKM. The CDR3 region has the DNA TGTGCCAGCAGTGCCTGGACGGCCTCCTACAATGAGCAGTTCTTC. Amino acid sequence: CASSAWTASYNEQFF.

This clonotype was counted many times. The chain joins TRBV3-1 to TRBJ2-7; D possibly corresponds to TRBD1 (5 bases). Germline V gene data show CDR1 as LGHDT and CDR2 as YNNKEL (reference sequence). Trimming left V 3 bases short and J 3 bases short, with 12 bases between. The CDR3 sequence is 14 residues long. The CDR3 protein is CASSHRRQYYEQYF. The CDR3 DNA sequence: TGTGCCAGCAGCCATCGTAGACAGTACTACGAGCAGTACTTC.